The rows below give T cell receptor beta chains drawn from one sample of a study of blood T cell repertoires in COVID-19. TCRdb keeps only in-frame clones here, not all; method: immunoSEQ multiplex PCR. Among about 400,000 clones listed, more than 70% were seen once. Material for sequencing was peripheral blood. The receptors originated from a man aged 35-49 years with acute or convalescent COVID-19. Both conserved end residues are part of each CDR3. The D gene is left open where the match is weak. Only some rows state a clone size, as once, few, many or a class for expanded clones.

d_gene,abundance,j_gene,v_gene,CDR3aa,CDR3nt
TRBD1,NA,TRBJ2-1,TRBV14,CASSQVPGQGAKNEQFF,TGTGCCAGCAGCCAAGTTCCAGGACAGGGGGCGAAGAATGAGCAGTTCTTC
TRBD2,NA,TRBJ2-2,TRBV5-1,CASSPTPGAGGPSNTGELFF,TGCGCCAGCAGCCCTACCCCCGGGGCGGGAGGGCCGTCGAACACCGGGGAGCTGTTTTTT
NA,NA,TRBJ2-6,TRBV27,CASSFGGANVLTF,TGTGCCAGCAGTTTCGGGGGGGCCAACGTCCTGACTTTC
TRBD2,NA,TRBJ2-5,TRBV28,CASSQGLAGVGTQYF,TGTGCCAGCAGTCAAGGACTAGCGGGAGTGGGGACCCAGTACTTC
NA,NA,TRBJ2-3,TRBV29-1,CSVEKGGTDTQYF,TGCAGCGTTGAAAAGGGGGGGACAGATACGCAGTATTTT
NA,NA,TRBJ1-1,TRBV30,CAWRDRGAVTEAFF,TGTGCCTGGAGGGACCGTGGGGCGGTCACTGAAGCTTTCTTT
NA,NA,TRBJ2-4,TRBV11-2,CASSFLDRNIQYF,TGTGCCAGCAGCTTTTTAGACAGAAACATTCAGTACTTC
NA,once,TRBJ1-3,TRBV10-3,CATSVGDYGNTIYF,TGTGCCACCAGCGTAGGGGATTATGGAAACACCATATATTTT
NA,NA,TRBJ1-1,TRBV10-3,CAISGSQGNTEAFF,TGTGCCATCAGTGGCTCACAGGGCAACACTGAAGCTTTCTTT
NA,once,TRBJ1-5,TRBV21-1,CASSKGGGQPQHF,TGTGCCAGCAGCAAAGGGGGGGGTCAGCCCCAGCATTTT
NA,NA,TRBJ1-2,TRBV18,CASSPTSTTYGYTF,TGTGCCAGCTCACCGACGTCGACAACCTATGGCTACACCTTC
TRBD1,NA,TRBJ2-7,TRBV27,CASSLSGQETSYEQYF,TGTGCCAGCAGTTTATCGGGACAGGAGACCTCCTACGAGCAGTACTTC
NA,NA,TRBJ2-3,TRBV29-1,CSVEGLATDTQYF,TGCAGCGTTGAGGGTCTAGCAACAGATACGCAGTATTTT
NA,NA,TRBJ1-3,TRBV2,CASRETGSGNTIYF,TGTGCCAGCAGGGAAACGGGCTCTGGAAACACCATATATTTT
NA,few,TRBJ1-2,TRBV25-1,CASSMGGNYGYTF,TGTGCCAGCAGTATGGGCGGGAACTATGGCTACACCTTC
NA,NA,TRBJ2-2,TRBV5-6,CASSLLGRFTGELFF,TGTGCCAGCAGCTTGTTGGGCAGGTTCACCGGGGAGCTGTTTTTT
TRBD1,NA,TRBJ1-3,TRBV9,CASSVGQGATGNTIYF,TGTGCCAGCAGCGTAGGGCAGGGGGCTACGGGAAACACCATATATTTT
NA,NA,TRBJ2-7,TRBV19,CASSTRFRLANDEQYF,TGTGCCAGTAGTACTCGATTTCGCCTAGCTAACGACGAGCAGTACTTC
NA,once,TRBJ2-7,TRBV4-1,CASSQDGGGRGHEQYF,TGCGCCAGCAGCCAAGATGGAGGGGGGAGGGGCCACGAGCAGTACTTC
NA,NA,TRBJ1-4,TRBV6-1,CASSEVVVSLNEKLFF,TGTGCCAGCAGTGAAGTTGTTGTAAGCCTTAATGAAAAACTGTTTTTT
NA,NA,TRBJ1-1,TRBV9,CASSPYDSTMNTEAFF,TGTGCCAGCAGCCCTTATGACAGCACAATGAACACTGAAGCTTTCTTT
NA,NA,TRBJ2-5,TRBV10-3,CAISDPRDLNQETQYF,TGTGCCATCAGTGACCCCCGGGACTTAAATCAAGAGACCCAGTACTTC
NA,NA,TRBJ1-3,TRBV7-2,CASSLATLGGNTIYF,TGTGCCAGCAGCTTAGCCACCCTAGGCGGAAACACCATATATTTT
NA,NA,TRBJ2-7,TRBV7-2,CASSLVRGLSYEQYF,TGTGCCAGCAGCTTAGTCCGGGGGTTATCCTACGAGCAGTACTTC
TRBD1,NA,TRBJ1-5,TRBV5-3,CARSLEATGDQPQHF,TGTGCCAGAAGCTTGGAAGCAACAGGGGATCAGCCCCAGCATTTT
TRBD1,NA,TRBJ2-2,TRBV11-2,CASSRFSGTGGTGELFF,TGTGCCAGCAGCCGTTTTTCCGGGACAGGGGGCACCGGGGAGCTGTTTTTT
NA,few,TRBJ2-3,TRBV28,CASSPLARRGRTQYF,TGTGCCAGCAGCCCTCTAGCGAGACGAGGTAGGACGCAGTATTTT
NA,NA,TRBJ1-2,TRBV9,CASSVNHRLPNYGYTF,TGTGCCAGCAGCGTAAATCACAGGCTTCCTAACTATGGCTACACCTTC
TRBD1,NA,TRBJ1-5,TRBV27,CASSPGTENQPQHF,TGTGCCAGCAGTCCAGGGACAGAGAATCAGCCCCAGCATTTT
NA,NA,TRBJ1-2,TRBV28,CASRKPPTGLYGYTF,TGTGCCAGCAGGAAACCCCCGACAGGCCTCTATGGCTACACCTTC
NA,NA,TRBJ2-2,TRBV6-6,CASLDTGELFF,TGTGCCAGCCTAGACACCGGGGAGCTGTTTTTT
NA,NA,TRBJ2-7,TRBV27,CASSPAGQAVGEQYF,TGTGCCAGCAGTCCAGCGGGACAGGCCGTAGGCGAGCAGTACTTC
NA,NA,TRBJ1-6,TRBV28,CASREQSTNSPLHF,TGTGCCAGCAGAGAACAGAGTACTAATTCACCCCTCCACTTT
TRBD1,once,TRBJ1-1,TRBV19,CASSIGTGGAFF,TGTGCCAGTAGTATAGGAACAGGGGGAGCTTTCTTT
NA,NA,TRBJ2-7,TRBV3-1/TRBV3-2,CASSQDSTGRRQYF,TGTGCCAGCAGCCAAGATTCGACAGGGAGGAGGCAGTACTTC
TRBD1,once,TRBJ1-2,TRBV6-5,CAIRQGVYTF,TGTGCCATACGACAGGGAGTCTACACCTTC
TRBD1,NA,TRBJ2-7,TRBV28,CASSFAGGNSYEQYF,TGTGCCAGCAGTTTCGCAGGGGGCAACTCCTACGAGCAGTACTTC
NA,NA,TRBJ2-5,TRBV28,CASSWTDLQETQYF,TGTGCCAGCAGTTGGACAGACTTACAAGAGACCCAGTACTTC
NA,NA,TRBJ1-1,TRBV7-2,CASELGQNTEAFF,TGTGCCAGCGAACTCGGACAGAACACTGAAGCTTTCTTT
NA,NA,TRBJ2-3,TRBV7-2,CASSLVGGTSTDTQYF,TGTGCCAGCAGCTTAGTGGGGGGTACTAGCACAGATACGCAGTATTTT
NA,NA,TRBJ2-7,TRBV10-1,CASSVGDRGYEQYF,TGCGCCAGCAGTGTCGGGGATAGGGGGTACGAGCAGTACTTC
TRBD2,NA,TRBJ2-7,TRBV4-1,CASSPVASGVYEQYF,TGCGCCAGCAGCCCCGTCGCTAGCGGAGTCTACGAGCAGTACTTC
TRBD1,NA,TRBJ1-2,TRBV20-1,CSATGQESYTF,TGCAGTGCCACAGGACAGGAGAGCTACACCTTC
TRBD2,NA,TRBJ2-7,TRBV7-9,CASSQGLASSPYEQYF,TGTGCCAGCAGCCAGGGACTAGCTAGCTCCCCCTACGAGCAGTACTTC
TRBD2,NA,TRBJ2-3,TRBV2,CASKRLAGDSTDTQYF,TGTGCCAGCAAGAGGCTAGCGGGGGATAGCACAGATACGCAGTATTTT
TRBD1,NA,TRBJ2-1,TRBV12-3/TRBV12-4,CASRPTGPNEQFF,TGTGCCAGCAGACCGACAGGGCCGAATGAGCAGTTCTTC
TRBD2,once,TRBJ2-7,TRBV6-5,CASSYGREGRYEQYF,TGTGCCAGCAGTTACGGTCGGGAGGGACGCTACGAGCAGTACTTC
TRBD1,NA,TRBJ2-1,TRBV19,CASNRQGSYNEQFF,TGTGCCAGCAATCGACAGGGGTCCTACAATGAGCAGTTCTTC
TRBD1,NA,TRBJ1-4,TRBV6-6,CATYGQGGEKLFF,TGTGCCACCTACGGACAGGGGGGTGAAAAACTGTTTTTT